This T cell receptor beta chain comes out of a study of OX40 agonist ivuxolimab in advanced cancers. Study-level background: The mean age was roughly 60 years, ranging from 23 to 79, with over 70% of participants male.

Sequencing was performed with immunoSEQ multiplex PCR; in TCRdb, only in-frame clones are kept and a portion is missing. The table records more than 55,000 clones, about four fifths of them present only once. The length of the CDR3 is 16 residues. The V and J ends lost 4 bases and 0 bases, in that order; junction bases with no gene match: 5. Per germline, CDR1 SGHTA and CDR2 FQGNSA. The sequencing here drew on CD4+ or CD8+ T cells sorted from blood, taken in a trial of the OX40 agonist ivuxolimab. The V call is TRBV7-2, the J call TRBJ2-3, with 9 bases that match TRBD2. The origin of this receptor is an adult with an advanced solid tumor such as melanoma, head and neck, liver or kidney cancer. CDR3: CASSSVAGVSTDTQYF. The CDR3 DNA follows: TGTGCCAGCAGCTCAGTAGCGGGAGTCAGCACAGATACGCAGTATTTT. Together with reference TRBV7-2 and TRBJ2-3, the CDR3 gives the full variable domain: GAGVSQSPSNKVTEKGKDVELRCDPISGHTALYWYRQSLGQGLEFLIYFQGNSAPDKSGLPSDRFSAERTGGSVSTLTIQRTQQEDSAVYLCASSSVAGVSTDTQYFGPGTRLTVL.